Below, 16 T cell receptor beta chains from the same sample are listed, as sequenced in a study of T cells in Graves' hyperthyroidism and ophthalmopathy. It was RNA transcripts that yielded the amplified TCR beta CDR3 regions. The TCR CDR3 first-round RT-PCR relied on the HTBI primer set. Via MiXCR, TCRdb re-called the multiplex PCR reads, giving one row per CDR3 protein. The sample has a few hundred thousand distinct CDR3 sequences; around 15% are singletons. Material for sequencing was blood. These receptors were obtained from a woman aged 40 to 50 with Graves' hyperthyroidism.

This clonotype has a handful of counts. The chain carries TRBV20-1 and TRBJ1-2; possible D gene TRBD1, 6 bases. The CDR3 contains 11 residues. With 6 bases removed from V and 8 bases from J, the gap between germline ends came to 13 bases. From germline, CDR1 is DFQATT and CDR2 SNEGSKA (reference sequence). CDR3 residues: CSAPEGVGYTF. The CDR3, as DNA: TGCAGTGCCCCGGAGGGGGTCGGCTACACCTTC.

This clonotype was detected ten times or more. The DNA of the CDR3 is TGTGCCAGCTCACCCCTAGCGGGAGCTTTTGATGAGCAGTTCTTC. Protein sequence: CASSPLAGAFDEQFF. This chain uses TRBV18 with TRBJ2-1, with 10 positions matching TRBD2. The CDR3 totals 15 residues. Germline assignment: CDR1 KGHSH and CDR2 LQKENI. Trimming at V came to 3 bases and at J to 8 bases, leaving 7 bases not matched to a gene.

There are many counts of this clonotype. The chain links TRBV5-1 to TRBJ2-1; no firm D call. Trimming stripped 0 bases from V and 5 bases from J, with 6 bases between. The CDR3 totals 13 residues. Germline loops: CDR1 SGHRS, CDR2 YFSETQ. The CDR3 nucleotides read TGCGCCAGCAGCTTGGCCTACCACAATGAGCAGTTCTTC. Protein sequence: CASSLAYHNEQFF. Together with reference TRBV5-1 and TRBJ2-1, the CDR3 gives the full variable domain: KAGVTQTPRYLIKTRGQQVTLSCSPISGHRSVSWYQQTPGQGLQFLFEYFSETQRNKGNFPGRFSGRQFSNSRSEMNVSTLELGDSALYLCASSLAYHNEQFFGPGTRLTVL.

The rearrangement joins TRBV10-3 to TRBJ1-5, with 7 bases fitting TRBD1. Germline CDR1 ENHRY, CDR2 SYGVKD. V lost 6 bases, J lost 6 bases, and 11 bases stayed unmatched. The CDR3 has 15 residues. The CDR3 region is CAISPGTANCQPQHF. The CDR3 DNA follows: TGTGCCATCAGCCCAGGGACAGCCAATTGTCAGCCCCAGCATTTT.

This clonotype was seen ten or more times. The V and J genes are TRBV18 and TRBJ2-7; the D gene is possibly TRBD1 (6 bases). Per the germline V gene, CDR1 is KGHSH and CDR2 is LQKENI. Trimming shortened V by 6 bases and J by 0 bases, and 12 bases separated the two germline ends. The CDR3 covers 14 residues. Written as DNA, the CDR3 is TGTGCCAGCTCGTATTGGGACACCTCCTACGAGCAGTACTTC. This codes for CASSYWDTSYEQYF.

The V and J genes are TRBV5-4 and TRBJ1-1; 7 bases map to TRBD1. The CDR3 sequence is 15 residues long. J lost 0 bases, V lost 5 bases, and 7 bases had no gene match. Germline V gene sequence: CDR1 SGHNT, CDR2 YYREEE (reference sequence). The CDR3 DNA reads TGTGCCAGCAGGCCGGGACAGACGATGAACACTGAAGCTTTCTTT. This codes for CASRPGQTMNTEAFF.

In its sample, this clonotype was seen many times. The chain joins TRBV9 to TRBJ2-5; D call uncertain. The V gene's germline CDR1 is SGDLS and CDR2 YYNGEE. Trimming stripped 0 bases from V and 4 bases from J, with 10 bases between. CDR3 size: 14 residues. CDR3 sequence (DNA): TGTGCCAGCAGCGTAGATGGGCTCCGAGAGACCCAGTACTTC. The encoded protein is CASSVDGLRETQYF.

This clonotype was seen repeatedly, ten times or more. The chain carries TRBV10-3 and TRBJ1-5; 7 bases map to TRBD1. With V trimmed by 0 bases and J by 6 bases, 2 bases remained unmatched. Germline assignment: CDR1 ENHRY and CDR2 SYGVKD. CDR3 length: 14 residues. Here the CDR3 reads CAISESQGTQPQHF. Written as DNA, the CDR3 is TGTGCCATCAGTGAGTCACAGGGGACTCAGCCCCAGCATTTT.

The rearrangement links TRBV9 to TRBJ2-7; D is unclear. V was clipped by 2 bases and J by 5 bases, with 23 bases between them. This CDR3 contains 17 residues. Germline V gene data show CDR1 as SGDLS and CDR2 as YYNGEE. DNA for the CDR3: TGTGCCAGCAGCGTCGGCATCCGGACCGGCGTTGGGGACGAGCAGTACTTC. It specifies CASSVGIRTGVGDEQYF. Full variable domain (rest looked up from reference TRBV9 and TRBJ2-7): DSGVTQTPKHLITATGQRVTLRCSPRSGDLSVYWYQQSLDQGLQFLIQYYNGEERAKGNILERFSAQQFPDLHSELNLSSLELGDSALYFCASSVGIRTGVGDEQYFGPGTRLTVT.

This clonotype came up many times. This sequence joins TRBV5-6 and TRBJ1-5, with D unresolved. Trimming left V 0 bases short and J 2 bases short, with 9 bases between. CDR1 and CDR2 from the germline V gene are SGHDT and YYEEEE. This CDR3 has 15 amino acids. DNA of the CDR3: TGTGCCAGCAGCTTGGGAGGGTTCGGCAATCAGCCCCAGCATTTT. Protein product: CASSLGGFGNQPQHF.

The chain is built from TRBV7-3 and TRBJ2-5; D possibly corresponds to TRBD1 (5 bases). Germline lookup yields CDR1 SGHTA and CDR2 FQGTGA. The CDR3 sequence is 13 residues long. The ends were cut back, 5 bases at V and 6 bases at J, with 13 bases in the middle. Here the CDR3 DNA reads TGTGCCAGCAGCGCAGGGAACTTGAAGACCCAGTACTTC. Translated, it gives CASSAGNLKTQYF.

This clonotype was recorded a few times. The DNA of the CDR3 is TGTGCCAGCAGTGCACTCCTTTCCACAGGGGTAGGCGGGGAGCTGTTTTTT. As protein: CASSALLSTGVGGELFF. The chain couples TRBV6-1 to TRBJ2-2; 7 bases agree with TRBD1. Trimming removed 4 bases from V and 7 bases from J; junction bases left unmatched: 15. This CDR3 is built from 17 residues. In germline, CDR1 is MNHNS, CDR2 SASEGT.

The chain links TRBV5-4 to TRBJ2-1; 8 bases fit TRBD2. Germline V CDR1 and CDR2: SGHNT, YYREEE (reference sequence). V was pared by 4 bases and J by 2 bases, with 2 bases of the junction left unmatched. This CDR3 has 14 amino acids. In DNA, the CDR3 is TGTGCCAGCAGCCATAGCGGGACCTACAATGAGCAGTTCTTC. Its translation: CASSHSGTYNEQFF.

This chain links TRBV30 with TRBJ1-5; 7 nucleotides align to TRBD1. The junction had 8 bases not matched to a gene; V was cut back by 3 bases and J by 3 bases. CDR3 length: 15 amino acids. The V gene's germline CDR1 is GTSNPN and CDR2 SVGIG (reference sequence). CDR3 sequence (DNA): TGTGCCTGGAGCCCCGGGACAGTAAACAATCAGCCCCAGCATTTT. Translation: CAWSPGTVNNQPQHF.

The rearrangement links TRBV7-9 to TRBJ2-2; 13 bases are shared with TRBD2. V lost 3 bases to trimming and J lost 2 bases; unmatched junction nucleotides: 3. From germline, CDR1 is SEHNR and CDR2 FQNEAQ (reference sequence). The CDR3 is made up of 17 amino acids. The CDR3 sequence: CASSLGLAGLNTGELFF. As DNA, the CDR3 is TGTGCCAGCAGCTTGGGACTAGCGGGGCTAAACACCGGGGAGCTGTTTTTT.

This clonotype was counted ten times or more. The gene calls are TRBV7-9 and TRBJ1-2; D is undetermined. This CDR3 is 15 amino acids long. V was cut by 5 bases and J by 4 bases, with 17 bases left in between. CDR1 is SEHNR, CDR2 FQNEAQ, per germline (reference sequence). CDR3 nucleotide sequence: TGTGCCAGCAGCCCGCCGGCGGCAGCTTCCTATGGCTACACCTTC. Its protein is CASSPPAAASYGYTF.